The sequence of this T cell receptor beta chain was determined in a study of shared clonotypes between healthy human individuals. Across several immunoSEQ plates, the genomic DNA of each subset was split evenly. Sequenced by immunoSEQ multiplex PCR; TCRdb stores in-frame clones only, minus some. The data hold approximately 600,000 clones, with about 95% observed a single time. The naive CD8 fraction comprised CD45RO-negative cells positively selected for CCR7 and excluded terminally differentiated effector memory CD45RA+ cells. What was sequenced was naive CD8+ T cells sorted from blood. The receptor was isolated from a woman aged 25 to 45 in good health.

CDR3 in amino acids: CASTGGMGYEQYF. The CDR3 DNA is TGTGCCAGCACGGGAGGGATGGGTTACGAGCAGTACTTC. The V gene is TRBV28, the J gene TRBJ2-7, with 8 bases identical to TRBD2. The CDR3 runs 13 residues. Looked up from germline, CDR1 is MDHEN and CDR2 is SYDVKM. V lost 7 bases to trimming and J lost 4 bases; unmatched junction nucleotides: 6. Combining the CDR3 with reference TRBV28 and TRBJ2-7 gives the whole variable domain DVKVTQSSRYLVKRTGEKVFLECVQDMDHENMFWYRQDPGLGLRLIYFSYDVKMKEKGDIPEGYSVSREKKERFSLILESASTNQTSMYLCASTGGMGYEQYFGPGTRLTVT.